The text below deals with one T cell receptor beta chain. The antigen is not known. Assay: immunoSEQ multiplex PCR; the TCRdb copy retains only in-frame clones and omits some. The sample consists of about 73,000 clones, 88% of them appearing once. With V trimmed by 8 bases and J by 3 bases, 6 bases remained unmatched. The CDR3 contains 14 residues. In germline, CDR1 is LNHDA, CDR2 SQIVND (reference sequence). The entry originates in a study of OX40 agonist ivuxolimab in advanced cancers. Study-wide background: Aged roughly 23 to 80 with a mean of 60 years, they were almost 85% male.

Study-level findings and limits: CD8+ T cells showed, on average, more clonal expansion than CD4+ cells.

Sampling times: baseline, cycle 4 day 1, cycle 7 day 1. The specimen was CD4+ or CD8+ T cells sorted from blood, collected in a trial of the OX40 agonist ivuxolimab. V usage is TRBV19 and J usage is TRBJ1-3; 8 bases match TRBD1. This TCR derives from an adult with an advanced solid tumor such as melanoma, head and neck, liver or kidney cancer. CDR3 in amino acids: CASGRQGHGNTIYF. The CDR3 DNA reads TGTGCCAGTGGGAGACAGGGGCATGGAAACACCATATATTTT.